This T cell receptor beta chain was profiled in a study of blood T cell repertoires in COVID-19. For the study at large: From the United States, Italy and Spain came samples of acute and convalescent COVID-19. In each case, the material was cDNA or gDNA derived from T cells, B-cell-depleted T cells, or PBMCs.

CDR3 length: 15 amino acids. Germline CDR1 is ENHRY and CDR2 is SYGVKD. Trimming took off 5 bases at V and 6 bases at J, with 17 bases between the two ends. In the source study's methods: Reference gene primer amplification yielded estimated nucleated cell counts. Data came from immunoSEQ multiplex PCR; TCRdb stores just in-frame clones and leaves some out. That table furnishes V, J and clone size, whereas the DNA furnished D and trimming. The table shows some 150,000 clones, with around 85% occurring only once. The rearrangement links TRBV10-3 to TRBJ2-1; D is unclear. The TCR originated in a middle-aged woman with active or convalescent COVID-19. The sequencing sample was made of peripheral blood. CDR3 DNA: TGTGCCATCAGTAGACTCCTTTCTCTGGGCAATGAGCAGTTCTTC. Encoded protein: CAISRLLSLGNEQFF.